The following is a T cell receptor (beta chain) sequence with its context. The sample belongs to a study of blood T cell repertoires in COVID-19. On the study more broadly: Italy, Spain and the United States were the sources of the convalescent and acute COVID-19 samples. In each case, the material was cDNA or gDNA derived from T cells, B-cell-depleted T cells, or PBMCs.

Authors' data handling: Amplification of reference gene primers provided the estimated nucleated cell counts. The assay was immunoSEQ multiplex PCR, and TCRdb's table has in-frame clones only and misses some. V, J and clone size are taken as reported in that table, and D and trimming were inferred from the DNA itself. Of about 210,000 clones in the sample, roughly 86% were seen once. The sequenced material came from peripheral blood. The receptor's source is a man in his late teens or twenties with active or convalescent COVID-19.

The CDR3 spells CASSLGDRGHGNTEAFF. The CDR3 DNA reads as TGTGCCAGCAGCTTAGGGGACAGGGGGCACGGGAACACTGAAGCTTTCTTT. This chain links TRBV7-8 with TRBJ1-1; 12 bases align to TRBD1. This CDR3 region has 17 residues. V gave up 1 base and J gave up 1 base; unmatched junction bases: 4. Germline CDR1 is SGHVS and CDR2 is FQNEAQ.